Below, 20 T cell receptor beta chains from the same sample are listed, as sequenced in a study of blood T cell repertoires in COVID-19. The data were produced by immunoSEQ multiplex PCR, yet TCRdb's version contains in-frame clones alone and is incomplete. The table has 130,000 to 150,000 clones, about 84% seen once; the top ten hold about an eighth. The sequenced material came from peripheral blood. The source of these receptors is a man in his 60s with active or convalescent COVID-19.

In its sample, this clone was seen once. V usage is TRBV14 and J usage is TRBJ2-1, with 12 bases lining up with TRBD2. The ends lost 6 bases at V and 5 bases at J; junction bases unmatched: 5. CDR3 length: 15 residues. The germline V gene has CDR1 SGHDN and CDR2 FVKESK. The CDR3, as DNA: TGTGCCAGCAGACGACTAGCGGGAGAAGACAATGAGCAGTTCTTC. Its protein is CASRRLAGEDNEQFF.

The chain has TRBV25-1 and TRBJ1-1, with 8 nucleotides matching TRBD1. The CDR3 contains 14 residues. With 6 bases clipped from V and 3 bases from J, the junction kept 6 bases outside the gene matches. Germline assignment: CDR1 MGHDK and CDR2 SYGVNS. The CDR3 region has the DNA TGTGCCAGCAGCACGCAGGGGGCGTACACTGAAGCTTTCTTT. Encoded protein: CASSTQGAYTEAFF.

The rearrangement joins TRBV9 to TRBJ1-3; D call uncertain. V lost 5 bases and J lost 4, with 16 bases in between. The CDR3 has 15 amino acids. Germline lookup yields CDR1 SGDLS and CDR2 YYNGEE. CDR3 in amino acids: CASSLDPSTGNTIYF. The CDR3 coding sequence is TGTGCCAGCAGTCTAGACCCTAGCACAGGAAACACCATATATTTT.

The CDR3 DNA sequence: TGTGCCATCGGGACACAAGAGACCCAGTACTTC. Amino acids: CAIGTQETQYF. V usage is TRBV10-3 and J usage is TRBJ2-5, with a possible D match to TRBD1 (6 bases). Germline lookup yields CDR1 ENHRY and CDR2 SYGVKD. V was cut by 8 bases and J by 2 bases, with 6 bases left in between. The CDR3 has 11 residues.

In its sample, this clone was seen once. J is TRBJ1-1 and V is TRBV30; D is unclear. The CDR3 length is 14 residues. V gave up 5 bases and J gave up 4 bases, with 17 bases separating them. Germline CDR1 and CDR2: GTSNPN and SVGIG (reference sequence). The CDR3 DNA reads as TGTGCCTGGGATAGGGAGGGTAAGAGCACTGAAGCTTTCTTT. Protein product: CAWDREGKSTEAFF.

V usage is TRBV5-1 and J usage is TRBJ2-7; D is unclear. CDR1 is SGHRS and CDR2 is YFSETQ in the germline V gene. The ends were cut back, 0 bases at V and 2 bases at J, with 12 bases in the middle. The CDR3 contains 15 residues. In nucleotides, the CDR3 is TGCGCCAGCAGCTTGGATAATCTCAGGACCTACGAGCAGTACTTC. Amino acids: CASSLDNLRTYEQYF. The entire variable domain, with the rest obtained from reference TRBV5-1 and TRBJ2-7, is as follows: KAGVTQTPRYLIKTRGQQVTLSCSPISGHRSVSWYQQTPGQGLQFLFEYFSETQRNKGNFPGRFSGRQFSNSRSEMNVSTLELGDSALYLCASSLDNLRTYEQYFGPGTRLTVT.

The chain couples TRBV5-4 to TRBJ1-2; 10 nucleotides align to TRBD1. After removal of 3 bases from V and 6 bases from J, the junction contained 5 bases not matched to a gene. Germline V CDR1 and CDR2: SGHNT, YYREEE (reference sequence). The CDR3 has 14 residues. The CDR3 spells CASSYDRGPNGYTF. CDR3 nucleotides: TGTGCCAGCAGCTACGACAGGGGGCCTAATGGCTACACCTTC.

V and J are TRBV19 and TRBJ2-7, with 7 bases fitting TRBD1. The V gene end was trimmed by 3 bases and the J gene end by 6 bases; junction bases not matched to a gene: 11. The CDR3 spans 15 residues. Germline CDR1 reads LNHDA; CDR2 reads SQIVND (reference sequence). CDR3 DNA: TGTGCCAGTAGTATGATGGGGACAGAGCTGAGCGAGCAGTACTTC. Translation gives CASSMMGTELSEQYF.

V gene TRBV6-6 combines with J gene TRBJ1-1; 11 bases match TRBD1. The trim removed 7 bases at V and 8 bases at J, leaving 6 bases unmatched. The CDR3 is made up of 13 amino acids. The germline gives CDR1 MNHNY, CDR2 SVGAGI (reference sequence). CDR3 sequence: CASTGQGAAEAFF. CDR3 in DNA: TGTGCCAGCACCGGACAGGGGGCGGCCGAAGCTTTCTTT.

This clone came up a few times. V is TRBV12-3 or TRBV12-4 and J is TRBJ1-1, with D maybe TRBD1 (5 bases). V dropped 6 bases and J dropped 8 bases, with 10 bases sitting between them. The CDR3 is 11 residues long. The CDR3 DNA is TGTGCCAGCAGGGACACTTCCGAAGCTTTCTTT. This translates into CASRDTSEAFF.

The chain has TRBV29-1 and TRBJ1-1; tentatively, D is TRBD1 (6 bases). The CDR3 has 13 amino acids. V lost 8 bases, J lost 1 base, and 14 bases lay in between. Germline V gene lookup returns CDR1 SQVTM and CDR2 ANQGSEA. The CDR3 is CSSSGAGNTEAFF. The CDR3 DNA sequence: TGCAGCTCCTCAGGGGCGGGGAACACTGAAGCTTTCTTT.

The chain joins TRBV30 to TRBJ1-6, with TRBD1 identical over 12 bases. This CDR3 contains 14 residues. Germline V lookup: CDR1 GTSNPN, CDR2 SVGIG (reference sequence). V shed 8 bases and J 8 bases; nucleotides not matched to a gene: 7. Here the CDR3 reads CARTGQGADSPLHF. CDR3 DNA: TGTGCCCGCACGGGACAGGGGGCTGATTCACCCCTCCACTTT.

The chain uses TRBV21-1 and TRBJ2-7; TRBD2 is taken as the D call from the table, unchecked against the DNA. TRBV21-1 is assigned pseudogene status. The CDR3 runs 14 residues. The CDR3 bases are TGTGCCAGCAGCAGTTACTTGAGCTCCTACGAGCAGTACTTC. It translates to CASSSYLSSYEQYF.

V and J are TRBV5-1 and TRBJ2-1; the D gene is possibly TRBD1 (5 bases). This CDR3 region has 12 residues. Germline V gives CDR1 SGHRS, CDR2 YFSETQ. V lost 4 bases, J lost 6 bases, and 8 bases lay in between. The CDR3 coding sequence is TGCGCCAGCAGCCCAGGGCTCAATGAGCAGTTCTTC. Its translation: CASSPGLNEQFF.

The chain couples TRBV28 to TRBJ2-3; 7 bases match TRBD2. V gave up 3 bases and J gave up 5 bases; unmatched junction bases: 14. Germline values: CDR1 MDHEN, CDR2 SYDVKM. The CDR3 consists of 17 residues. CDR3 sequence: CASSFSGPYKGVDTQYF. The CDR3 coding sequence is TGTGCCAGCAGTTTTAGCGGGCCTTACAAAGGGGTAGATACGCAGTATTTT. Looking up the rest from reference TRBV28 and TRBJ2-3 gives the full variable domain: DVKVTQSSRYLVKRTGEKVFLECVQDMDHENMFWYRQDPGLGLRLIYFSYDVKMKEKGDIPEGYSVSREKKERFSLILESASTNQTSMYLCASSFSGPYKGVDTQYFGPGTRLTVL.

The chain joins TRBV7-3 to TRBJ2-5; 16 bases align to TRBD2. Germline V gene lookup returns CDR1 SGHTA and CDR2 FQGTGA. CDR3 length equals 17 residues. J lost 4 bases, V lost 5 bases, and 7 bases had no gene match. CDR3 DNA: TGTGCCAGCAGCCCGGGACTAGCGGGAGGGCGGGGAGAGACCCAGTACTTC. This sequence encodes CASSPGLAGGRGETQYF. The whole variable domain, filled in from reference TRBV7-3 and TRBJ2-5, reads GAGVSQTPSNKVTEKGKYVELRCDPISGHTALYWYRQSLGQGPEFLIYFQGTGAADDSGLPNDRFFAVRPEGSVSTLKIQRTERGDSAVYLCASSPGLAGGRGETQYFGPGTRLLVL.

The CDR3 region is CASQTGFNEQFF. The CDR3, as DNA: TGTGCCAGTCAGACTGGATTCAATGAGCAGTTCTTC. The V call is TRBV19, the J call TRBJ2-1; D not resolved. The V end lost 8 bases, the J end lost 6 bases, and 11 bases lay between the germline ends. CDR3 length: 12 amino acids. Germline V lookup: CDR1 LNHDA, CDR2 SQIVND (reference sequence). Complete variable domain (other parts from reference TRBV19 and TRBJ2-1): DGGITQSPKYLFRKEGQNVTLSCEQNLNHDAMYWYRQDPGQGLRLIYYSQIVNDFQKGDIAEGYSVSREKKESFPLTVTSAQKNPTAFYLCASQTGFNEQFFGPGTRLTVL.

The CDR3 here is CASSLGNMGPQETQYF. The DNA for the CDR3 is TGCGCCAGCAGCTTGGGGAACATGGGGCCACAAGAGACCCAGTACTTC. The V call is TRBV5-1, the J call TRBJ2-5, with D perhaps matching TRBD1 (5 bases). This CDR3 is built from 16 residues. The V gene's germline CDR1 is SGHRS and CDR2 YFSETQ. V was pared by 0 bases and J by 2 bases, with 14 bases between.

This chain connects TRBV9 to TRBJ2-3, with a tentative D call TRBD2 (5 bases). V was shortened by 0 bases and J by 9 bases, with 11 bases between the two germline ends. Germline assignment: CDR1 SGDLS and CDR2 YYNGEE. This CDR3 has 13 amino acids. CDR3 sequence (DNA): TGTGCCAGCAGCGTAGTCGAACGAGGGACGCAGTATTTT. The encoded protein is CASSVVERGTQYF.

This sequence joins TRBV6-5 and TRBJ1-1; TRBD1 matches 9 bases. With 7 bases clipped from V and 5 bases from J, the junction kept 5 bases outside the gene matches. The V gene's germline CDR1 is MNHEY and CDR2 SVGAGI. CDR3 length equals 13 residues. In DNA, the CDR3 is TGTGCCAGCACTACTGACAGGGGGACTGAAGCTTTCTTT. It codes for CASTTDRGTEAFF.